This T cell receptor (beta chain) was obtained from a study of post-analysis software for immune sequencing data. General study points: Among four or five TRBV segments more frequent in patients than controls were TRBV5-6, TRBV5-1 and TRBV20-1.

The CDR3 sequence is 13 residues long. The V end lost 1 base, the J end lost 7 bases, and 8 bases lay between the germline ends. Germline loops: CDR1 DFQATT, CDR2 SNEGSKA (reference sequence). This clonotype was picked up many times. The antigen is not known. Presence of unique molecular identifiers characterized the TCR beta cDNA libraries. TCRdb used MiXCR to reprocess the PCR reads, holding one entry per CDR3 protein. Among some 690,000 distinct CDR3 sequences listed, 25% to 30% were seen once. Material: blood. The TCR originated in a girl aged 10-17 years with multiple sclerosis. The chain employs TRBV20-1 and TRBJ1-6, with D possibly TRBD1 on 6 matching bases. CDR3 sequence (DNA): TGCAGTGCTAGAGGGACAGCAAATTCACCCCTCCACTTT. This encodes CSARGTANSPLHF.